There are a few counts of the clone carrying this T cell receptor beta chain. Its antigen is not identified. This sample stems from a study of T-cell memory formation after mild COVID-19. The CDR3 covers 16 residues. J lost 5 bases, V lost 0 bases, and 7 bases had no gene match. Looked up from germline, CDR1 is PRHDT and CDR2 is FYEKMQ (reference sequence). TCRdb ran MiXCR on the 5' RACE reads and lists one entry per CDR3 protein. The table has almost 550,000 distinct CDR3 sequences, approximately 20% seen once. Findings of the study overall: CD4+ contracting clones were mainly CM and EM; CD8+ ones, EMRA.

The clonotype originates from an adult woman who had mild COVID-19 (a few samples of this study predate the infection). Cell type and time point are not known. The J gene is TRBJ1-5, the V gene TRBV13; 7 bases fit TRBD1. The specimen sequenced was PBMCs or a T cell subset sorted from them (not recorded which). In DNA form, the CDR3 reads TGTGCCAGCAGCTTAGGAGGGACAAGGGGGCATCAGCCCCAGCATTTT. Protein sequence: CASSLGGTRGHQPQHF.